This T cell receptor (beta chain) was recorded in a study of control samples from healthy donors and cancer patients. The CDR3 extends over 15 amino acids. Germline V gene lookup returns CDR1 LGHDT and CDR2 YNNKEL (reference sequence). Trimming stripped 1 base from V and 2 bases from J, with 12 bases between. Sequencing used immunoSEQ multiplex PCR; TCRdb keeps in-frame clones, though not all of them. The listing contains roughly 200,000 clones. Sequencing was done on a sample of blood. The TCR sequence derives from a woman under 40 in good health. This chain joins TRBV3-1 (or the pseudogene TRBV3-2) and TRBJ2-7; D is unclear. This CDR3 reads CASSQGVGSPYEQYF. The CDR3 nucleotides read TGTGCCAGCAGCCAAGGTGTGGGCAGCCCCTACGAGCAGTACTTC.